The present entry profiles one T cell receptor beta chain with its context. Under the authors' procedure: Quantification of nucleated cells was approximated via reference gene primer amplification. The protocol was immunoSEQ multiplex PCR, while the TCRdb copy is restricted to in-frame clones and leaves out a portion. V and J calls plus clone size are reproduced from that table; the DNA served to infer D and trimming. The profile shows some 200,000 clones, over 75% of them singletons. This sample is part of a study of blood T cell repertoires in COVID-19. Whole-study context: COVID-19 samples collected from the United States, Italy and Spain covered acute and convalescent phases. T cells, B-cell-depleted T cells, or PBMCs provided the cDNA or gDNA that served as material.

The CDR3 has 12 amino acids. Germline CDR1 reads SGHNT; CDR2 reads YYREEE (reference sequence). V shed 2 bases and J shed 4 bases, with 6 bases lying between them. This sequence joins TRBV5-4 and TRBJ1-2, with D unresolved. The sequencing sample was made of peripheral blood. The receptor comes from a human donor in a cohort sampled during active COVID-19. The CDR3, as DNA: TGTGCCAGCAGCTTACCGGTCTATGGCTACACCTTC. It yields the protein CASSLPVYGYTF.